This T cell receptor beta chain appears in the sequencing data of a study of early T cells in non-severe SARS-CoV-2 infection. Points from the study as a whole: Comparison of clonotypes with VDJdb favored anti-spike CD8 responses while missing private and CD4 specificities.

Each single cDNA molecule received a unique molecular identifier. TCRdb re-analysed the 5' RACE reads in MiXCR, keeping a single row per CDR3 protein. This sample carries under 75,000 distinct CDR3 sequences, roughly 13% of them seen once, and the ten largest clones take approximately 10%. This clonotype appeared many times. What it binds is not known. The CDR3 has 20 residues. The V and J ends lost 3 bases and 0 bases respectively, with 22 bases between them. CDR1 and CDR2 (germline): SGHRS, YFSETQ. The chain uses TRBV5-1 and TRBJ1-6; D may be TRBD1 (6 bases). The TCR sequence derives from an adult who was a healthcare worker with PCR-confirmed SARS-CoV-2 infection or an uninfected control (not recorded which). Sequencing input: whole blood. CDR3 loop: CASSSLGRDTSSSYNSPLHF. CDR3 nucleotides: TGCGCCAGCAGCTCTCTCGGCCGGGACACATCGAGCTCCTATAATTCACCCCTCCACTTT.